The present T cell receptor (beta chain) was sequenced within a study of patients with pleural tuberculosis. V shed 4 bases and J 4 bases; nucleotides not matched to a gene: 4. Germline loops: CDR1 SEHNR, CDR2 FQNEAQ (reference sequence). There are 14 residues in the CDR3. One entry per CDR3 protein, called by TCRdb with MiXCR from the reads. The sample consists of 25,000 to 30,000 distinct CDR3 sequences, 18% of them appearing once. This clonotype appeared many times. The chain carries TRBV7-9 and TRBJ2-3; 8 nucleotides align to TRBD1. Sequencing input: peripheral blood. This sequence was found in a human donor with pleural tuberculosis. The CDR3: CASSSGQGADTQYF. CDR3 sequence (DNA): TGTGCCAGCAGCTCTGGACAGGGAGCAGATACGCAGTATTTT.